What follows are 5 T cell receptor beta chains derived from one specimen sequenced in a study of CD8+CD57+ T cells in acquired aplastic anemia. Genomic DNA provided the template from which TCR beta VDJ and CDR3 profiles were obtained. TCRdb called the reads again in MiXCR, with one record for every CDR3 protein. The sample yields roughly 64,000 distinct CDR3 sequences, around 55% seen once. The sample consisted of sorted CD4+, CD8+, or CD8+CD57+ T cells (not recorded which) from PBMCs. Receptors originate from a human donor in good health, serving as a control.

A note on this clonotype: This CDR3 fails to terminate in the conserved phenylalanine or tryptophan, so it likely reflects a read error. V is TRBV4-2 and J is TRBJ2-1; D not certain. Germline values: CDR1 LGHNA, CDR2 YNFKEQ. The CDR3 sequence is 12 residues long. In DNA, the CDR3 is TGTGCCAGCGGCCAAGTCTACAATGAGCAGTTCCTC. Its translation: CASGQVYNEQFL.

This clonotype appeared many times. The chain couples TRBV18 to TRBJ2-2; D unresolved. CDR3 length: 14 amino acids. Trimming shortened V by 2 bases and J by 6 bases, and 10 bases separated the two germline ends. The germline CDR1 and CDR2 sequences are KGHSH and LQKENI. CDR3 sequence reads: CASSPVTSSGELFF. DNA of the CDR3: TGTGCCAGCTCACCAGTGACCAGCTCCGGGGAGCTGTTTTTT. The full variable domain, in which reference TRBV18 and TRBJ2-2 provide the parts outside the CDR3, is NAGVMQNPRHLVRRRGQEARLRCSPMKGHSHVYWYRQLPEEGLKFMVYLQKENIIDESGMPKERFSAEFPKEGPSILRIQQVVRGDSAAYFCASSPVTSSGELFFGEGSRLTVL.

This clonotype was seen only once. At one end, the junction sequence differs from germline, possibly due to a read error. The chain couples TRBV28 to TRBJ2-2; possibly TRBD1 for D (6 bases). Germline-derived CDR1 and CDR2 are MDHEN and SYDVKM. CDR3 length: 15 amino acids. The CDR3 spells CVCRVSAGDTGELLF. In DNA form, the CDR3 reads TGTGTCTGCCGGGTATCGGCCGGGGACACCGGGGAGCTGCTTTTT.

Ten or more counts support this clonotype. V is TRBV12-5 and J is TRBJ1-2, with 12 bases fitting TRBD1. The J segment lost 7 bases and the V segment lost 6 bases, leaving 6 bases of the junction unmatched. Per the germline V gene, CDR1 is LGHNT and CDR2 is FRNRAP. CDR3 size: 14 residues. CDR3 nucleotide sequence: TGTGCTAGTGGACTGGGACAGGGGGCCAGTGGCTACACCTTC. It specifies CASGLGQGASGYTF.

The J gene is TRBJ2-7, the V gene TRBV9, with TRBD2 identical over 11 bases. The length of the CDR3 is 15 residues. V was clipped by 4 bases and J by 3 bases; unmatched bases: 6. In germline, CDR1 is SGDLS, CDR2 YYNGEE. CDR3 region: CASSPVGTSGYEQYF. DNA of the CDR3: TGTGCCAGCAGCCCAGTCGGGACTAGCGGCTACGAGCAGTACTTC.